Each of the 25 T cell receptor beta chains below was sequenced from the same sample in a study of identical twins. TCRdb called the 5' RACE reads again in MiXCR, with one record for every CDR3 protein. Of 1.5 million or so distinct CDR3 sequences listed, about 32% were seen once; the top ten hold approximately 0.25%. The material sequenced was cord blood. Receptor source: a newborn girl in good health.

This clonotype occurred a few times. V usage is TRBV7-9 and J usage is TRBJ1-2; D gene unclear. The CDR3 covers 14 residues. Germline V gene data show CDR1 as SEHNR and CDR2 as FQNEAQ (reference sequence). V was shortened by 0 bases and J by 4 bases, with 9 bases between the two germline ends. The CDR3 sequence is CASSLANQLYGYTF. The CDR3 DNA is TGTGCCAGCAGCTTAGCGAACCAGCTCTATGGCTACACCTTC.

This chain connects TRBV5-1 to TRBJ2-3, with TRBD2 identical over 7 bases. CDR3 length: 15 amino acids. V gave up 4 bases and J gave up 2 bases; unmatched junction bases: 7. Germline assignment: CDR1 SGHRS and CDR2 YFSETQ. CDR3 region: CASSARTRPTDTQYF. CDR3 in DNA: TGCGCCAGCAGCGCCCGGACTAGACCCACAGATACGCAGTATTTT.

This clonotype appeared a few times. V and J are TRBV27 and TRBJ2-5; 12 bases line up with TRBD2. V trimming: 4 bases; J trimming: 3 bases; junction bases outside the gene matches: 6. CDR1 MNHEY and CDR2 SMNVEV come from the germline V gene (reference sequence). The CDR3 is 16 residues long. CDR3 nucleotides: TGTGCCAGCAGTTCCCCCGGACTAGCGGGAAAAGAGACCCAGTACTTC. Residues: CASSSPGLAGKETQYF.

This clonotype has a handful of counts. This chain joins TRBV29-1 and TRBJ2-7; the D gene could be TRBD1 or TRBD2 (5 bases each). The CDR3 totals 14 residues. V was shortened by 5 bases and J by 2 bases, with 16 bases between the two germline ends. Germline loops: CDR1 SQVTM, CDR2 ANQGSEA. CDR3 sequence: CSVHLGDGPYEQYF. The CDR3 nucleotides read TGCAGCGTTCACCTGGGGGACGGACCCTACGAGCAGTACTTC.

The chain links TRBV7-2 to TRBJ2-3; D is unresolved. The germline V gene encodes CDR1 SGHTA and CDR2 FQGNSA. V was trimmed by 5 bases and J by 10 bases, leaving 16 bases between them. The CDR3 covers 13 residues. The CDR3 DNA reads as TGTGCCAGCAGCCGAACCCTCTCGGATGCGCAGTATTTT. Its protein product is CASSRTLSDAQYF.

The chain carries TRBV5-1 and TRBJ1-2; D possibly corresponds to TRBD1 (5 bases). Trimming shortened V by 4 bases and J by 5 bases, and 18 bases separated the two germline ends. The CDR3 sequence is 15 residues long. The germline gives CDR1 SGHRS, CDR2 YFSETQ. CDR3 sequence: CASSQDMNRPYGYTF. The DNA of the CDR3 is TGCGCCAGCAGCCAAGACATGAACAGGCCGTATGGCTACACCTTC.

This clonotype appeared a single time. V usage is TRBV2 and J usage is TRBJ1-5; unclear D gene. The CDR3 sequence is 14 residues long. CDR1 is SNHLY and CDR2 is FYNNEI in the germline V gene. Trimming cost V 4 bases and J 1 base, with 8 bases left between them. The CDR3, as DNA: TGTGCCAGCAGTGCGGCAGCCAGCAATCAGCCCCAGCATTTT. Protein: CASSAAASNQPQHF.

This clonotype has only a few counts. This chain uses TRBV7-8 with TRBJ2-1; TRBD2 agrees at 12 bases. The CDR3 consists of 17 residues. Per germline, CDR1 SGHVS and CDR2 FQNEAQ. V lost 4 bases to trimming and J lost 2 bases; unmatched junction nucleotides: 6. The CDR3 DNA is TGTGCCAGCAGCTCCCGACGACTAGCGGGAGCCTACAATGAGCAGTTCTTC. It codes for CASSSRRLAGAYNEQFF.

V is TRBV19 and J is TRBJ2-7; D might be TRBD1 (5 bases). The DNA matches TRBJ2-5 better at its end, which makes the J call doubtful. The CDR3 consists of 14 residues. CDR1 LNHDA and CDR2 SQIVND come from the germline V gene (reference sequence). The CDR3 here is CASSGKNRMETQYF. For the CDR3, the DNA is TGTGCCAGTAGTGGGAAAAACAGGATGGAGACCCAGTACTTC.

This clonotype was observed a few times. The chain recombines TRBV20-1 with TRBJ1-1; maybe TRBD1 (5 bases). Trimming shortened V by 3 bases and J by 10 bases, and 12 bases separated the two germline ends. The germline V gene encodes CDR1 DFQATT and CDR2 SNEGSKA (reference sequence). The CDR3 has 11 residues. CDR3 nucleotides: TGCAGTGCTAGGGGGCCGGGAGCAGCTTTCTTT. This encodes CSARGPGAAFF.

CDR3 in DNA: TGCAGTGCTAGGATGGGGACTAGCGCAGCCTACGAGCAGTACTTC. Translating gives CSARMGTSAAYEQYF. The V gene is TRBV20-1, the J gene TRBJ2-5; 10 bases line up with TRBD2. The J call is doubtful: the DNA matches TRBJ2-7 better. CDR3 length: 15 residues. In germline, CDR1 is DFQATT, CDR2 SNEGSKA (reference sequence).

Worth noting for this clonotype: Given a much more abundant clone one base away, this may be a read error. This chain connects TRBV29-1 to TRBJ2-1, with TRBD2 matching over 7 bases. This CDR3 is 15 amino acids long. Looked up from germline, CDR1 is SQVTM and CDR2 is ANQGSEA. The DNA for the CDR3 is TGCAGCGCCGGAGGGCCTAGCGGAAACTACAGTGAGCAGTTCTTC. It yields the protein CSAGGPSGNYSEQFF.

The CDR3, as DNA: TGTGCCAGCAGTTGGGGTCGGGGTGACTATGGCTACACCTTC. Translation: CASSWGRGDYGYTF. The rearrangement joins TRBV12-3 or TRBV12-4 to TRBJ1-2, with D unresolved. V was shortened by 4 bases and J by 3 bases, with 12 bases between the two germline ends. CDR3 size: 14 residues.

CDR3: CASSQGIPYEQYF. The CDR3 DNA is TGTGCCAGCAGCCAGGGTATCCCCTACGAGCAGTACTTC. The rearrangement links TRBV2 to TRBJ2-7, with D tentatively TRBD1 (5 bases). The CDR3 is 13 amino acids. Germline V gene sequence: CDR1 SNHLY, CDR2 FYNNEI. V was clipped by 6 bases and J by 2 bases, with 11 bases between them.

This clonotype has only a few counts. The chain uses TRBV28 and TRBJ1-1, with no clear D. This CDR3 comprises 14 residues. The V end lost 6 bases, the J end lost 1 base, and 12 bases lay between the germline ends. The germline V gene has CDR1 MDHEN and CDR2 SYDVKM. The CDR3 sequence is CASRPGLSNTEAFF. The DNA for the CDR3 is TGTGCCAGCAGACCCGGACTGTCGAACACTGAAGCTTTCTTT.

In this sample, this clonotype turned up a few times. The chain combines TRBV12-3 or TRBV12-4 with TRBJ2-7; D gene unclear. CDR3 length: 16 amino acids. Trimming stripped 8 bases from V and 4 bases from J, with 24 bases between. The CDR3 loop reads CASGETGSSSGYEQYF. The CDR3 DNA reads as TGTGCCAGCGGTGAGACCGGGTCCTCTTCTGGGTACGAGCAGTACTTC.

A few counts support this clonotype. V gene TRBV5-6 combines with J gene TRBJ2-5; D unresolved. The CDR3 covers 15 residues. Trimming took 3 bases from V and 2 from J, leaving 14 bases between them. The germline gives CDR1 SGHDT, CDR2 YYEEEE. DNA for the CDR3: TGTGCCAGCAGCTCTCTCGGCACGGGTCAAGAGACCCAGTACTTC. Protein product: CASSSLGTGQETQYF.

This clonotype was seen only a few times. The chain couples TRBV6-5 to TRBJ2-5; no definite D call. V gave up 2 bases and J gave up 2 bases, with 15 bases separating them. Germline CDR1 is MNHEY and CDR2 is SVGAGI. This CDR3 has 16 residues. The CDR3 sequence: CASSYTPGPLQETQYF. For the CDR3, the DNA is TGTGCCAGCAGTTACACGCCGGGTCCGTTACAAGAGACCCAGTACTTC.

The chain links TRBV20-1 to TRBJ2-1; tentatively, D is TRBD2 (6 bases). Germline V gene lookup returns CDR1 DFQATT and CDR2 SNEGSKA (reference sequence). The CDR3 loop spans 20 amino acids. Trimming took off 0 bases at V and 0 bases at J, with 24 bases between the two ends. The DNA for the CDR3 is TGCAGTGCTAGAGATCTTGGACTACGAGACATTTTTAGCTCCTACAATGAGCAGTTCTTC. Residues: CSARDLGLRDIFSSYNEQFF.

V is TRBV20-1 and J is TRBJ1-2, with D possibly being TRBD1 (6 bases). The CDR3 contains 17 residues. Trimming took off 2 bases at V and 7 bases at J, with 26 bases between the two ends. Germline values: CDR1 DFQATT, CDR2 SNEGSKA (reference sequence). CDR3 in amino acids: CSARLVKVRGPGVGYTF. The CDR3 coding sequence is TGCAGTGCTAGATTGGTCAAGGTCCGGGGGCCCGGGGTTGGCTACACCTTC.

The table lists this clonotype with a few counts. The V call is TRBV25-1, the J call TRBJ2-4; the match to TRBD2 covers 15 bases. CDR3 length: 18 residues. Unmatched junction bases numbered 3, after V lost 1 base and J lost 2 bases. Germline V gene sequence: CDR1 MGHDK, CDR2 SYGVNS. In nucleotides, the CDR3 is TGTGCCAGCAGTGAATGGGGACTAGCGGGAGGACCCAAAAACATTCAGTACTTC. Translating gives CASSEWGLAGGPKNIQYF.

The genes are TRBV4-2 and TRBJ2-1; 9 bases are a match to TRBD2. The CDR3 sequence is 15 residues long. V lost 4 bases and J lost 7; bases outside the gene matches: 8. Germline V gene sequence: CDR1 LGHNA, CDR2 YNFKEQ. The CDR3 loop reads CASSLGLAGWNEQFF. The CDR3 DNA follows: TGTGCCAGCAGCCTAGGCCTAGCGGGGTGGAATGAGCAGTTCTTC.

This rearrangement joins TRBV20-1 to TRBJ2-1; the match to TRBD2 covers 9 bases. Trimming cost V 1 base and J 1 base; bases outside gene matches: 5. Germline V gives CDR1 DFQATT, CDR2 SNEGSKA (reference sequence). The CDR3 has 16 residues. CDR3 region: CSARGMTSGSYNEQFF. The CDR3 coding sequence is TGCAGTGCTAGAGGTATGACTAGCGGTTCCTACAATGAGCAGTTCTTC.

The table lists this clonotype with a few counts. The rearrangement uses TRBV7-8 and TRBJ2-5; 8 bases fit TRBD1. Germline-derived CDR1 and CDR2 are SGHVS and FQNEAQ. The CDR3 has 16 residues. Trimming took 5 bases from V and 4 from J; bases not matched to a gene: 12. The CDR3: CASSQRDRGGRETQYF. Written as DNA, the CDR3 is TGTGCCAGCAGCCAGCGCGACAGGGGAGGTAGAGAGACCCAGTACTTC.

The chain has TRBV6-2 or TRBV6-3 and TRBJ1-2; D is unclear. V dropped 4 bases and J dropped 4 bases, with 10 bases sitting between them. Germline V gene lookup returns CDR1 MNHEY and CDR2 SVGEGT. This CDR3 region has 13 residues. CDR3 sequence reads: CASSSRVVYGYTF. The DNA of the CDR3 is TGTGCCAGCAGTTCCCGGGTAGTCTATGGCTACACCTTC.